Each of the 7 T cell receptor beta chains below was sequenced from the same sample in a study of shared clonotypes between healthy human individuals. TCRdb's copy holds only in-frame clones and misses some; the assay was immunoSEQ multiplex PCR. In the table there are under 2,000,000 clones, about 95% of which are singletons. Positively selected for CCR7, the CD45RO-negative cells used as naive CD8 cells excluded terminally differentiated effector memory CD45RA+ cells. Source material: naive CD8+ T cells sorted from blood. The receptor source for this set is a man aged 18 to 30 in good health.

The gene calls are TRBV7-9 and TRBJ2-7; 10 nucleotides line up with TRBD1. J gave up 0 bases and V 5 bases, and 10 bases lay outside the gene matches. Per the germline V gene, CDR1 is SEHNR and CDR2 is FQNEAQ (reference sequence). The CDR3 spans 17 residues. The CDR3 spells CASSGGTGVKSSYEQYF. CDR3 nucleotides: TGTGCCAGCAGCGGCGGGACAGGGGTAAAGAGCTCCTACGAGCAGTACTTC.

This chain links TRBV13 with TRBJ2-1; the D is unclear. Germline V gene data show CDR1 as PRHDT and CDR2 as FYEKMQ (reference sequence). V was trimmed by 4 bases and J by 9 bases, leaving 10 bases between them. The CDR3 totals 12 residues. The CDR3 coding sequence is TGTGCCAGCAGCTCCCAGCGAGGTGAGCAGTTCTTC. Encoded protein: CASSSQRGEQFF.

Regarding this clone: Other DNA sequences in this sample translate to the same CDR3. V is TRBV4-1 and J is TRBJ1-1, with D uncertain. The V end was cut by 0 bases, the J end by 0 bases, with 2 bases between. Germline assignment: CDR1 MGHRA and CDR2 YSYEKL. The CDR3 is 13 residues long. The CDR3 sequence is CASSQELNTEAFF. In DNA form, the CDR3 reads TGCGCCAGCAGCCAAGAGTTGAACACTGAAGCTTTCTTT.

The chain employs TRBV7-2 and TRBJ1-5; TRBD1 aligns across 9 bases. Germline V lookup: CDR1 SGHTA, CDR2 FQGNSA. The CDR3 runs 16 residues. V lost 3 bases to trimming and J lost 0 bases; unmatched junction nucleotides: 3. CDR3 sequence reads: CASSLETGGSNQPQHF. The DNA of the CDR3 is TGTGCCAGCAGCTTGGAGACAGGGGGTAGCAATCAGCCCCAGCATTTT. The full variable domain, in which reference TRBV7-2 and TRBJ1-5 provide the parts outside the CDR3, is GAGVSQSPSNKVTEKGKDVELRCDPISGHTALYWYRQSLGQGLEFLIYFQGNSAPDKSGLPSDRFSAERTGGSVSTLTIQRTQQEDSAVYLCASSLETGGSNQPQHFGDGTRLSIL.

The genes are TRBV29-1 and TRBJ2-1, with D hard to call. The length of the CDR3 is 13 residues. The germline V and J ends were trimmed by 3 bases and 0 bases, with 6 bases remaining between them. In germline, CDR1 is SQVTM, CDR2 ANQGSEA. As DNA, the CDR3 is TGCAGCGTTGACAGGCTCTCCTACAATGAGCAGTTCTTC. This encodes CSVDRLSYNEQFF.

J is TRBJ1-2 and V is TRBV7-9; D uncertain. V gave up 4 bases and J gave up 3 bases, with 15 bases separating them. CDR3 length equals 15 residues. The germline V gene encodes CDR1 SEHNR and CDR2 FQNEAQ (reference sequence). The CDR3 sequence: CASSSPRISYYGYTF. The CDR3 DNA reads TGTGCCAGCAGCTCCCCCCGTATCTCCTACTATGGCTACACCTTC. Using reference TRBV7-9 and TRBJ1-2 for the parts outside the CDR3, the full variable domain is DTGVSQNPRHKITKRGQNVTFRCDPISEHNRLYWYRQTLGQGPEFLTYFQNEAQLEKSRLLSDRFSAERPKGSFSTLEIQRTEQGDSAMYLCASSSPRISYYGYTFGSGTRLTVV.

The chain carries TRBV13 and TRBJ1-1; no definite D call. CDR3 length: 13 amino acids. CDR1 PRHDT and CDR2 FYEKMQ come from the germline V gene (reference sequence). Trimming removed 0 bases from V and 7 bases from J, with 9 bases in between. CDR3 sequence (DNA): TGTGCCAGCAGCTTAGGCCTGAGGAGTGAAGCTTTCTTT. This sequence encodes CASSLGLRSEAFF.